The present T cell receptor (beta chain) was sequenced within a study of memory CD4+ T cells and cytomegalovirus serostatus. As originally analysed: Out-of-frame sequences were removed, leaving around 2,000,000 distinct TCRbeta sequences. Sequencing was performed with immunoSEQ multiplex PCR; in TCRdb, only in-frame clones are kept and a portion is missing. Clone size and V and J calls were adopted from that table, with D and trimming inferred from the DNA. Here the sample spans some 65,000 clones, about three quarters being singletons. Germline values: CDR1 SGHTA, CDR2 FQGNSA. V lost 5 bases to trimming and J lost 8 bases, with 15 bases between them. This CDR3 is 14 amino acids long. Single viable CD3+CD4+CD8-CD45RO+ cells were sorted as the memory CD4+ T cells.

What was sequenced was memory CD4+ T cells from blood. The chain recombines TRBV7-2 with TRBJ1-4; D is unclear. The clonotype originates from an adult in good health and CMV-seronegative. Some clones in this sample may be carry-over from other donors' samples. The CDR3 nucleotides read TGTGCCAGCAGCCCAAATCCGGGGAGGGAAAAACTGTTTTTT. Amino acid sequence: CASSPNPGREKLFF.